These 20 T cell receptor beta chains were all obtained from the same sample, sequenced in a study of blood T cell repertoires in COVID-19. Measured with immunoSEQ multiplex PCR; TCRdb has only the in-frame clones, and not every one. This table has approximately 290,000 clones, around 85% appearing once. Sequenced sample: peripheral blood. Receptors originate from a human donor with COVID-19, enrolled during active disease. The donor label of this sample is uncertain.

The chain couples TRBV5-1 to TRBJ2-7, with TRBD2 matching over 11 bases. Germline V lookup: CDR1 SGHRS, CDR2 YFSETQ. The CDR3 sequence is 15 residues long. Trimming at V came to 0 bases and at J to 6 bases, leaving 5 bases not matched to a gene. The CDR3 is CASSLGLAGGGEQYF. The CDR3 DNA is TGCGCCAGCAGCTTGGGGCTAGCGGGAGGAGGCGAGCAGTACTTC.

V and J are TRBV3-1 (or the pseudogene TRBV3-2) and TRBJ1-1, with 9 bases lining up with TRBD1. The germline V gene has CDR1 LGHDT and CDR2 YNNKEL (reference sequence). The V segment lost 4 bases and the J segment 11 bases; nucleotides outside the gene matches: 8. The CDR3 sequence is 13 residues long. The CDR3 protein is CASSPDGTGSAFF. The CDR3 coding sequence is TGTGCCAGCAGCCCCGACGGGACAGGGTCGGCTTTCTTT.

The CDR3 coding sequence is TGTGCCAGCAGCTCAGGAAGACTAGCGGACCGCTACAATGAGCAGTTCTTC. This codes for CASSSGRLADRYNEQFF. V usage is TRBV11-2 and J usage is TRBJ2-1, with TRBD2 identical over 9 bases. Germline CDR1 is SGHAT and CDR2 is FQNNGV. The CDR3 sequence is 17 residues long. The trim removed 4 bases at V and 3 bases at J, leaving 10 bases unmatched.

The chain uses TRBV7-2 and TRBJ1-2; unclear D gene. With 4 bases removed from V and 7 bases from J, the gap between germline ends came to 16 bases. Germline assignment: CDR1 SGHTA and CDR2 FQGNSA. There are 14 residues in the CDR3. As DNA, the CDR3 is TGTGCCAGCAGCTCCCTACCGGTTGCGCCTGGCTACACCTTC. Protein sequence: CASSSLPVAPGYTF.

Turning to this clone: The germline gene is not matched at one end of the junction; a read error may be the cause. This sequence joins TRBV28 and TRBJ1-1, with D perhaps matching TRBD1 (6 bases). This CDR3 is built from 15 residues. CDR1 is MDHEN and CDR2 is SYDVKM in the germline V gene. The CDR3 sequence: CASGLRGGMNTEAFF. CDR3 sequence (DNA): TGTGCCAGCGGTTTAAGGGGGGGCATGAACACTGAAGCTTTCTTT.

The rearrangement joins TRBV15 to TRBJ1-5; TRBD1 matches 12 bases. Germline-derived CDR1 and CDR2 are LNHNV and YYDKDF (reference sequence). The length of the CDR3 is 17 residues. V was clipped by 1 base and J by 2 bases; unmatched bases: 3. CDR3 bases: TGTGCCACCAGCAGAGCCCGGGACAGGGGGCGCAATCAGCCCCAGCATTTT. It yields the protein CATSRARDRGRNQPQHF.

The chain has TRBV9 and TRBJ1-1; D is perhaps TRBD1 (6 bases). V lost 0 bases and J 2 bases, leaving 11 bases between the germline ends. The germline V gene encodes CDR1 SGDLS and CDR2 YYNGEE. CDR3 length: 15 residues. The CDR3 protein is CASSVAAGANTEAFF. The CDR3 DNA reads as TGTGCCAGCAGCGTAGCGGCAGGGGCCAACACTGAAGCTTTCTTT.

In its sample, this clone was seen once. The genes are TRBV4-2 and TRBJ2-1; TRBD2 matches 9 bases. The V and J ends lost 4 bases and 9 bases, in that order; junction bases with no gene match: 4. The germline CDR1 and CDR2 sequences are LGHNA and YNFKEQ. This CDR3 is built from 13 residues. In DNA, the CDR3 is TGTGCCAGCAGCCGATTAGCGGGAGTTGAGCAGTTCTTC. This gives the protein CASSRLAGVEQFF.

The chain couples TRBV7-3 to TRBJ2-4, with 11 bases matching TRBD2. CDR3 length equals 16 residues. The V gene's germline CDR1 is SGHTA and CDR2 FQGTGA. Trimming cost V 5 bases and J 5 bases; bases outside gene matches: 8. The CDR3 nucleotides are TGTGCCAGCAGCAGAACCGGGACTAGCGGCCAAAACATTCAGTACTTC. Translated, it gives CASSRTGTSGQNIQYF.

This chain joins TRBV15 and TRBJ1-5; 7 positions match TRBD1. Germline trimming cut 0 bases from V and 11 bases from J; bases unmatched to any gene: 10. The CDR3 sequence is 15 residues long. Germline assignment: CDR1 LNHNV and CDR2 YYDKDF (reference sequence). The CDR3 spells CATSRDWDSEWAQHF. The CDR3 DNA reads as TGTGCCACCAGCAGAGATTGGGACAGCGAGTGGGCCCAGCATTTT.

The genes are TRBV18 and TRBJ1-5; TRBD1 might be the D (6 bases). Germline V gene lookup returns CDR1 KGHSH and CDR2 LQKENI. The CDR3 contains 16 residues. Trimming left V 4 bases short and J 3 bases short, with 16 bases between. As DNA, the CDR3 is TGTGCCAGCTCACTAGGTTCTGGACAGCCCAATCAGCCCCAGCATTTT. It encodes CASSLGSGQPNQPQHF. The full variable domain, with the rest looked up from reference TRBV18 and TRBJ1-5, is NAGVMQNPRHLVRRRGQEARLRCSPMKGHSHVYWYRQLPEEGLKFMVYLQKENIIDESGMPKERFSAEFPKEGPSILRIQQVVRGDSAAYFCASSLGSGQPNQPQHFGDGTRLSIL.

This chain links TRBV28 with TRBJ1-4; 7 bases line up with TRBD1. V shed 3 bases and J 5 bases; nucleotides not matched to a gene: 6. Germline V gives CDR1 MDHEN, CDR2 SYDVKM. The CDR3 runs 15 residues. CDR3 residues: CASSFRRGQNEKLFF. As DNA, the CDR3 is TGTGCCAGCAGTTTTAGGAGGGGGCAGAATGAAAAACTGTTTTTT.

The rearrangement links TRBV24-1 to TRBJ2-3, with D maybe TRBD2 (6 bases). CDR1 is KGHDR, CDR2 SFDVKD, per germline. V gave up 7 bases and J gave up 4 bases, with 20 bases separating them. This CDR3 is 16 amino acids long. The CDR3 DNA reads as TGTGCCACCAGCCAGAATGGCGGGACCCCCCCAGATACGCAGTATTTT. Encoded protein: CATSQNGGTPPDTQYF.

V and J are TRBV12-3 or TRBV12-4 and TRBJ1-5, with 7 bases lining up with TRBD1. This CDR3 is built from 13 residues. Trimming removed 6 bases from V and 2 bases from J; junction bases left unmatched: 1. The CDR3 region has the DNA TGTGCCAGCAGGGGGACAGGCAATCAGCCCCAGCATTTT. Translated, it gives CASRGTGNQPQHF.

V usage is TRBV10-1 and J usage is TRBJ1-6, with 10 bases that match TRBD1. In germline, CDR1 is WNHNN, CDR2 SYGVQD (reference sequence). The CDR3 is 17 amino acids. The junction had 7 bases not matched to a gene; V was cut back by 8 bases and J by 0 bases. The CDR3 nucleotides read TGCGCCAGCTCGAGACAGGGGGCGGGCTCCTATAATTCACCCCTCCACTTT. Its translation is CASSRQGAGSYNSPLHF.

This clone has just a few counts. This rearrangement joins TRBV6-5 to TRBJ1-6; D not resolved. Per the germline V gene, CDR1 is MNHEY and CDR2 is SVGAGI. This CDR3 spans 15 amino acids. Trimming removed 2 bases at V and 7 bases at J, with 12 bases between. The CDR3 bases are TGTGCCAGCAGTTACCTAACGCCTTTAAATTCACCCCTCCACTTT. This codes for CASSYLTPLNSPLHF.

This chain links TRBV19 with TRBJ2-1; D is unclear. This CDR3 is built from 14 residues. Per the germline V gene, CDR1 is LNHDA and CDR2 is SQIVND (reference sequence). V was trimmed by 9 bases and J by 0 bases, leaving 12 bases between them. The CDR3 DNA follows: TGTGCCAGCACCGAGTCTTCCTCCTACAATGAGCAGTTCTTC. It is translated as CASTESSSYNEQFF. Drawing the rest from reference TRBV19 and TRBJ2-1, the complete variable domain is DGGITQSPKYLFRKEGQNVTLSCEQNLNHDAMYWYRQDPGQGLRLIYYSQIVNDFQKGDIAEGYSVSREKKESFPLTVTSAQKNPTAFYLCASTESSSYNEQFFGPGTRLTVL.

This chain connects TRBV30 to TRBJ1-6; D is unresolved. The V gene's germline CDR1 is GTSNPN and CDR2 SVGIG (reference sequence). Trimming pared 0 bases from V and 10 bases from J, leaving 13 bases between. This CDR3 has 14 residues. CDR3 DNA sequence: TGTGCCTGGAGTGTAACCTTTGGAGCGTCACCCCTCCACTTT. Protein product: CAWSVTFGASPLHF.

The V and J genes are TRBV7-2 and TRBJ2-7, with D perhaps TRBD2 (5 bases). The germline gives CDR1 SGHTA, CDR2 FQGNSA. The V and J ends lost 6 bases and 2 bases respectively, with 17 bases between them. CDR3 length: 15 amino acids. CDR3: CASRDWVLSPYEQYF. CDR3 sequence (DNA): TGTGCCAGCAGGGACTGGGTGCTCTCGCCCTACGAGCAGTACTTC.

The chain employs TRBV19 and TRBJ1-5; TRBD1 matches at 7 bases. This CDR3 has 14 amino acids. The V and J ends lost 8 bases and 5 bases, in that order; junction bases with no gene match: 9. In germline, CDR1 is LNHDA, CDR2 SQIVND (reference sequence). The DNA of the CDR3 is TGTGCCAGTGGGATATACAGGGGTGATCAGCCCCAGCATTTT. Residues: CASGIYRGDQPQHF.